This T cell receptor (beta chain) comes out of a study of T cells in Graves' hyperthyroidism and ophthalmopathy. Findings and caveats of the study: The authors' 13 V-J model separated ophthalmopathy from stable hyperthyroidism.

Ophthalmopathy patients showed a Clinical Activity Score of at least 3, NOSPECS grade of at least 4 and duration under 3 months. Thyroid ultrasound, orbital computed tomography, clinical symptoms, and serum thyroxine and TRAb underpinned diagnoses. Authors of the study amplified TCR beta CDR3 regions from RNA transcripts. HTBI primers were employed in a first-round RT-PCR of the TCR CDR3. TCRdb itself ran the multiplex PCR reads through MiXCR, one entry per CDR3 protein. The table includes more than 500,000 distinct CDR3 sequences, 14% to 15% detected once. This clonotype was picked up many times. The antigen is undetermined. Trimming took off 6 bases at V and 0 bases at J, with 11 bases between the two ends. Germline CDR1 MDHEN, CDR2 SYDVKM. The CDR3 totals 15 residues.

The TCR originated in a woman in her thirties or forties with Graves' ophthalmopathy. The chain uses TRBV28 and TRBJ2-2; D possibly corresponds to TRBD1 (6 bases). Material: blood. CDR3 residues: CASSLWTANTGELFF. Here the CDR3 DNA reads TGTGCCAGCAGCCTATGGACAGCGAACACCGGGGAGCTGTTTTTT.